This passage covers 7 T cell receptor beta chains from one sample sequenced in a study of OX40 agonist ivuxolimab in advanced cancers. Repertoires were generated with immunoSEQ multiplex PCR, while TCRdb's copy carries only in-frame clones and drops some. The sample has roughly 15,000 clones; about four fifths are singletons. Sequencing was performed on CD4+ or CD8+ T cells sorted from blood, taken in a trial of the OX40 agonist ivuxolimab. Receptors were obtained from an adult with an advanced solid tumor such as melanoma, head and neck, liver or kidney cancer.

The chain carries TRBV30 and TRBJ2-7, with 7 bases that match TRBD1. CDR1 and CDR2 from the germline V gene are GTSNPN and SVGIG (reference sequence). This CDR3 spans 13 amino acids. With 0 bases clipped from V and 5 bases from J, the junction kept 4 bases outside the gene matches. CDR3 sequence: CAWSVLGTDEQYF. In DNA form, the CDR3 reads TGTGCCTGGAGTGTACTCGGGACAGACGAGCAGTACTTC.

The chain employs TRBV11-1 and TRBJ2-5; TRBD2 agrees at 8 bases. The V gene's germline CDR1 is SGHAT and CDR2 FQDESV (reference sequence). J lost 5 bases, V lost 1 base, and 3 bases had no gene match. This CDR3 is built from 14 residues. The CDR3 here is CASSLEGTRETQYF. The CDR3 nucleotides read TGTGCCAGCAGCTTAGAGGGGACTAGGGAGACCCAGTACTTC.

The chain has TRBV7-8 and TRBJ2-2, with TRBD1 as a possible D gene (5 bases). There are 16 residues in the CDR3. Trimming cost V 6 bases and J 3 bases, with 17 bases left between them. The germline gives CDR1 SGHVS, CDR2 FQNEAQ. CDR3 bases: TGTGCCAGCAGTCTCTCTGGGGCAGAGGACACCGGGGAGCTGTTTTTT. Its protein is CASSLSGAEDTGELFF.

The rearrangement uses TRBV9 and TRBJ2-7, with 8 positions matching TRBD1. The V and J ends lost 5 bases and 2 bases, in that order; junction bases with no gene match: 12. Germline V gene sequence: CDR1 SGDLS, CDR2 YYNGEE. This CDR3 spans 16 amino acids. The CDR3 loop reads CASSSKTGAPTYEQYF. CDR3 DNA sequence: TGTGCCAGCAGTAGTAAGACAGGGGCCCCCACCTACGAGCAGTACTTC.

The rearrangement links TRBV10-2 to TRBJ2-7; 7 bases match TRBD2. Germline V lookup: CDR1 WSHSY, CDR2 SAAADI. Trimming removed 8 bases from V and 4 bases from J; junction bases left unmatched: 11. This CDR3 region has 14 residues. The CDR3 DNA follows: TGCGCCAGCTCGGAGCGGGGCGGGCCTTACGAGCAGTACTTC. It is translated as CASSERGGPYEQYF.

By its share, this clone is medium-sized. V gene TRBV10-3 combines with J gene TRBJ1-1, with D tentatively TRBD1 (6 bases). The ends were cut back, 2 bases at V and 5 bases at J, with 9 bases in the middle. The CDR3 runs to 13 residues. Germline V gene sequence: CDR1 ENHRY, CDR2 SYGVKD. CDR3 sequence reads: CAISENRETEAFF. The CDR3 DNA follows: TGTGCCATCAGTGAGAACAGGGAGACTGAAGCTTTCTTT.

This clone was counted a single time. The chain combines TRBV5-4 with TRBJ2-5, with a tentative D call TRBD1 (5 bases). The CDR3 spans 13 residues. The ends were cut back, 1 base at V and 1 base at J, with 5 bases in the middle. Germline loops: CDR1 SGHNT, CDR2 YYREEE (reference sequence). CDR3 protein: CASSLRGQETQYF. The CDR3 nucleotides are TGTGCCAGCAGCTTGAGGGGCCAAGAGACCCAGTACTTC.